Shown below are 3 T cell receptor beta chains from a single sample sequenced in a study of OX40 agonist ivuxolimab in advanced cancers. The data were produced by immunoSEQ multiplex PCR, yet TCRdb's version contains in-frame clones alone and is incomplete. Among approximately 70,000 clones, around 80% were seen once, and the ten largest hold 0.8% to 1.1%. This specimen was CD4+ or CD8+ T cells sorted from blood, taken in a trial of the OX40 agonist ivuxolimab. These receptors originate from an adult with an advanced solid tumor such as melanoma, head and neck, liver or kidney cancer.

The chain employs TRBV2 and TRBJ1-2, with D perhaps matching TRBD1 (5 bases). The V end was cut by 2 bases, the J end by 5 bases, with 15 bases between. The germline V gene encodes CDR1 SNHLY and CDR2 FYNNEI. The CDR3 runs 15 residues. CDR3 DNA: TGTGCCAGCAGTGAATCTGGGGCCTTCCTTTATGGCTACACCTTC. This codes for CASSESGAFLYGYTF.

This rearrangement joins TRBV5-1 to TRBJ2-5; tentative D call: TRBD2 (5 bases). Germline CDR1 and CDR2: SGHRS and YFSETQ. Trimming left V 1 base short and J 4 bases short, with 14 bases between. The CDR3 is 15 residues long. The CDR3 sequence is CASSLTTPGGETQYF. The CDR3 DNA reads TGCGCCAGCAGCTTGACTACCCCAGGAGGAGAGACCCAGTACTTC.

The CDR3 reads CASSLGHSQSYEQYF. DNA for the CDR3: TGCGCCAGCAGCTTGGGCCATTCACAGTCCTACGAGCAGTACTTC. The chain links TRBV5-1 to TRBJ2-7; D is undetermined. The CDR3 consists of 15 residues. CDR1 is SGHRS and CDR2 is YFSETQ in the germline V gene. Trimming cost V 0 bases and J 1 base, with 11 bases left between them.